The sequence of this T cell receptor (beta chain) was determined in a study of identical twins. Germline-derived CDR1 and CDR2 are LGHNA and YSLEER. V was clipped by 1 base and J by 6 bases, with 18 bases between them. The CDR3 is 16 amino acids. Each CDR3 protein is one row after TCRdb ran MiXCR on the 5' RACE reads. Among around 680,000 distinct CDR3 sequences listed, 8.6% were seen once. To note about this clonotype: Its antigen is undetermined.

General study results and limits: The study found weaker excess twin sharing in beta out-of-frame sequences. It was out-of-frame TCR alpha sharing in monozygotic twins that models underestimated.

This same sample was also taken into another study, of yellow fever vaccine responses in identical twins.

The specimen was PBMCs. This chain links TRBV4-3 with TRBJ1-1, with a possible D match to TRBD1 (5 bases). The receptor comes from a woman between 18 and 29 years old in good health. Written as DNA, the CDR3 is TGCGCCAGCAGCCAAGCGCGCCCAGGGCCTGGCGCTGAAGCTTTCTTT. This translates into CASSQARPGPGAEAFF.